These 3 T cell receptor beta chains were sequenced from one sample in a study of Ad26.COV2.S vaccination and SARS-CoV-2 variants. Produced via immunoSEQ multiplex PCR; TCRdb's table is partial and in-frame only. The sample consists of 45,000 or so clones, about 80% of them appearing once. Sequencing was performed on peripheral blood, taken after recovery from COVID-19. The receptor set was obtained from a human donor who had recovered from COVID-19.

This chain connects TRBV6-6 to TRBJ1-6; no clear D gene. Trimming left V 6 bases short and J 3 bases short, with 9 bases between. Germline V gives CDR1 MNHNY, CDR2 SVGAGI (reference sequence). The CDR3 contains 14 residues. The CDR3 is CASRETLYNSPLHF. CDR3 nucleotides: TGTGCCAGCAGAGAGACACTCTATAATTCACCCCTCCACTTT.

The V gene is TRBV28, the J gene TRBJ2-3, with a weak D call TRBD2 (6 bases). V was clipped by 1 base and J by 4 bases, with 12 bases between them. Germline CDR1 is MDHEN and CDR2 is SYDVKM. There are 15 residues in the CDR3. CDR3 nucleotide sequence: TGTGCCAGCAGTTTATCCGTCACGGGAGCAGATACGCAGTATTTT. Encoded protein: CASSLSVTGADTQYF.

The chain links TRBV10-3 to TRBJ1-5; D might be TRBD1 (6 bases). Trimming removed 4 bases from V and 0 bases from J, with 7 bases in between. This CDR3 has 14 amino acids. CDR1 and CDR2 from the germline V gene are ENHRY and SYGVKD. CDR3 DNA: TGTGCCATCAGTGGGGGGCGTAGCAATCAGCCCCAGCATTTT. Amino acid sequence: CAISGGRSNQPQHF.